This TCR beta chain was captured by sequencing in a study of CD8 T cells in ankylosing spondylitis. The CDR3 extends over 14 amino acids. Trimming pared 4 bases from V and 4 bases from J, leaving 17 bases between. Germline V gives CDR1 SQVTM, CDR2 ANQGSEA. This clonotype was found many times. What it recognizes is unknown. Findings and limits, study-wide: What seemed typical of ankylosing spondylitis blood was a TCR beta motif built from about 8 highly homologous variants.

TCRdb analysed the 5' RACE reads with MiXCR anew, one entry per CDR3 protein. The repertoire holds almost 400,000 distinct CDR3 sequences, with more than 20% as singletons. The TCR sequence derives from a male donor with ankylosing spondylitis. The rearrangement joins TRBV29-1 to TRBJ2-7; D gene unclear. The specimen sequenced was blood, either unsorted or a sorted T cell fraction (not recorded which). CDR3: CSVVVEAALYEQYF. In DNA, the CDR3 is TGCAGCGTTGTAGTCGAGGCAGCCCTTTACGAGCAGTACTTC.